One and the same sample provided the 16 T cell receptor beta chains below, sequenced in a study of blood T cell repertoires in COVID-19. The repertoire was sequenced with immunoSEQ multiplex PCR; TCRdb's copy has only in-frame clones and lacks some. The sample gives about 160,000 clones, under 85% of which show up once; 10% to 15% is in the top ten. Sequencing input: peripheral blood. The receptors here all came from a man between 65 and 79 years old who had recovered from COVID-19.

The rearrangement joins TRBV11-2 to TRBJ2-2, with TRBD1 as a possible D gene (5 bases). V lost 5 bases to trimming and J lost 6 bases, with 16 bases between them. Germline CDR1 reads SGHAT; CDR2 reads FQNNGV. CDR3 length: 15 amino acids. The CDR3 is CASSPRQISAGELFF. DNA for the CDR3: TGTGCCAGCAGCCCAAGACAGATATCGGCCGGGGAGCTGTTTTTT.

This clone was detected once. V gene TRBV27 combines with J gene TRBJ1-2; 7 bases map to TRBD1. The CDR3 consists of 13 residues. Losses at the gene ends were 4 bases for V and 9 bases for J; bases not matched to a gene: 8. Germline V gene sequence: CDR1 MNHEY, CDR2 SMNVEV (reference sequence). DNA of the CDR3: TGTGCCAGCAGTTCAGACAGGGTCGCTAGCTACACCTTC. It encodes CASSSDRVASYTF.

A single count supports this clone. V usage is TRBV18 and J usage is TRBJ2-7, with 7 bases aligning to TRBD1. The CDR3 is 14 residues long. Looked up from germline, CDR1 is KGHSH and CDR2 is LQKENI. J lost 4 bases, V lost 3 bases, and 6 bases had no gene match. The CDR3, as DNA: TGTGCCAGCTCACCGACAGGGTCCCAATACGAGCAGTACTTC. It yields the protein CASSPTGSQYEQYF.

As concerns this clone: Other DNA sequences in the sample encode the same CDR3. CDR3 sequence: CASSEATSGRYNEQFF. In DNA, the CDR3 is TGCGCCAGCAGTGAGGCGACTAGCGGGCGTTACAATGAGCAGTTCTTC. The V call is TRBV10-1, the J call TRBJ2-1; TRBD2 matches at 10 bases. The ends lost 2 bases at V and 4 bases at J; junction bases unmatched: 5. This CDR3 is built from 16 residues. Per the germline V gene, CDR1 is WNHNN and CDR2 is SYGVQD (reference sequence).

The genes are TRBV21-1 and TRBJ1-3; the table assigns TRBD1, which was not confirmed against the DNA. TRBV21-1 constitutes a pseudogene. The CDR3 contains 16 residues. DNA for the CDR3: TGTGCCAGCAGCAATGGCCACAGGAGCTCTGGAAACACCATATATTTT. Translating it yields CASSNGHRSSGNTIYF.

About this clone itself: At the DNA level, this CDR3 is encoded by other sequences in the same sample as well. The chain joins TRBV2 to TRBJ2-7; D call uncertain. Germline-derived CDR1 and CDR2 are SNHLY and FYNNEI. V was pared by 5 bases and J by 3 bases, with 5 bases between. There are 11 residues in the CDR3. The CDR3 coding sequence is TGTGCCAGCAGTTACAGCTACGAGCAGTACTTC. Encoded protein: CASSYSYEQYF.

V usage is TRBV24-1 and J usage is TRBJ2-2; possibly TRBD1 for D (8 bases). CDR3 size: 14 residues. Trimming took off 10 bases at V and 5 bases at J, with 16 bases between the two ends. The V gene's germline CDR1 is KGHDR and CDR2 SFDVKD. The CDR3 spells CATLLQGGTGELFF. CDR3 DNA: TGTGCCACTTTACTACAGGGGGGGACCGGGGAGCTGTTTTTT.

In its sample, this clone was seen many times. V and J are TRBV7-2 and TRBJ2-7, with a tentative D call TRBD2 (5 bases). V was trimmed by 5 bases and J by 2 bases, leaving 16 bases between them. Germline assignment: CDR1 SGHTA and CDR2 FQGNSA. The CDR3 has 15 residues. CDR3 coding DNA: TGTGCCAGCAGCATAGATTCGACGGGAACCTACGAGCAGTACTTC. This codes for CASSIDSTGTYEQYF.

The chain has TRBV28 and TRBJ1-5, with D possibly matching TRBD1 (6 bases). CDR3 length: 15 residues. The V gene lost 3 bases and the J gene lost 6 bases, with 15 bases spanning the gap. Germline CDR1 is MDHEN and CDR2 is SYDVKM. CDR3 coding DNA: TGTGCCAGCAGTTTTCAGGGGCCTCGGGTTCAGCCCCAGCATTTT. Amino acid sequence: CASSFQGPRVQPQHF.

In its sample, this clone was seen a few times. The V call is TRBV7-2, the J call TRBJ2-1, with 7 bases aligning to TRBD1. CDR1 is SGHTA and CDR2 is FQGNSA in the germline V gene. V shed 2 bases and J 5 bases; nucleotides not matched to a gene: 6. CDR3 length equals 15 residues. The CDR3 here is CASSLIGTANNEQFF. For the CDR3, the DNA is TGTGCCAGCAGCTTAATAGGGACAGCCAACAATGAGCAGTTCTTC.

This clone was recorded once. J is TRBJ1-1 and V is TRBV28, with D possibly being TRBD1 (5 bases). The V end was cut by 6 bases, the J end by 4 bases, with 24 bases between. The CDR3 consists of 17 residues. Per germline, CDR1 MDHEN and CDR2 SYDVKM. The CDR3 sequence: CASSLDQTGEGGTEAFF. The CDR3 DNA is TGTGCCAGCAGCCTAGATCAGACGGGGGAGGGCGGCACTGAAGCTTTCTTT.

In this sample, this clone turned up once. The chain links TRBV12-5 to TRBJ2-1, with TRBD2 matching 8 bases. Trimming took 1 base from V and 7 from J; bases not matched to a gene: 6. The germline V gene has CDR1 LGHNT and CDR2 FRNRAP. This CDR3 has 15 amino acids. The CDR3 region is CASGLEAGDNNEQFF. CDR3 in DNA: TGTGCTAGTGGTTTGGAAGCGGGAGACAATAATGAGCAGTTCTTC.

This chain links TRBV18 with TRBJ2-7, with D possibly matching TRBD2 (6 bases). The V gene lost 2 bases and the J gene lost 4 bases, with 15 bases spanning the gap. The germline V gene encodes CDR1 KGHSH and CDR2 LQKENI. The CDR3 covers 15 residues. The CDR3 reads CASSPSQRVGYEQYF. Written as DNA, the CDR3 is TGTGCCAGCTCACCATCGCAGCGGGTGGGTTACGAGCAGTACTTC.

This sequence joins TRBV2 and TRBJ2-7, with 12 bases lining up with TRBD2. CDR1 is SNHLY, CDR2 FYNNEI, per germline. With V trimmed by 4 bases and J by 5 bases, 6 bases remained unmatched. This CDR3 has 15 residues. CDR3 loop: CASSGTSGILDEQYF. The CDR3 DNA reads as TGTGCCAGCAGTGGGACTAGCGGGATTTTGGACGAGCAGTACTTC.

As DNA, the CDR3 is TGTGCCACCAGTGATTCTGCTAGCGGGAGGGCCGGGGAGACCCAGTACTTC. Its protein is CATSDSASGRAGETQYF. The rearrangement joins TRBV24-1 to TRBJ2-5; TRBD2 agrees at 12 bases. Germline loops: CDR1 KGHDR, CDR2 SFDVKD. J lost 5 bases, V lost 2 bases, and 8 bases had no gene match. The CDR3 is made up of 17 amino acids.

V and J are TRBV24-1 and TRBJ1-1; 9 bases fit TRBD1. V lost 4 bases, J lost 0 bases, and 11 bases stayed unmatched. Germline V lookup: CDR1 KGHDR, CDR2 SFDVKD. This CDR3 comprises 18 residues. CDR3 DNA sequence: TGTGCCACCAGTGAAATATATTCGGACAGGGGCCTGAACACTGAAGCTTTCTTT. Its protein product is CATSEIYSDRGLNTEAFF.